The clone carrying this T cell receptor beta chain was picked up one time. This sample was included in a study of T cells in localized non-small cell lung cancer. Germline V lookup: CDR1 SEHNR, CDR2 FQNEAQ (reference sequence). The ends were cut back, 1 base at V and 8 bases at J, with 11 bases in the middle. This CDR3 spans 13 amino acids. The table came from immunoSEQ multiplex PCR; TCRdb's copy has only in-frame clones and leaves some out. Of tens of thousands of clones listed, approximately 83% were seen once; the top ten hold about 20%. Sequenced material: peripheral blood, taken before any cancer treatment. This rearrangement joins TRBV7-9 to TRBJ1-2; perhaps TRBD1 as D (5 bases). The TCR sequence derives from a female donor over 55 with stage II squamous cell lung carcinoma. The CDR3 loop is CASSLVGVEGYTF. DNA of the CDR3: TGTGCCAGCAGCTTAGTAGGGGTGGAAGGCTACACCTTC.